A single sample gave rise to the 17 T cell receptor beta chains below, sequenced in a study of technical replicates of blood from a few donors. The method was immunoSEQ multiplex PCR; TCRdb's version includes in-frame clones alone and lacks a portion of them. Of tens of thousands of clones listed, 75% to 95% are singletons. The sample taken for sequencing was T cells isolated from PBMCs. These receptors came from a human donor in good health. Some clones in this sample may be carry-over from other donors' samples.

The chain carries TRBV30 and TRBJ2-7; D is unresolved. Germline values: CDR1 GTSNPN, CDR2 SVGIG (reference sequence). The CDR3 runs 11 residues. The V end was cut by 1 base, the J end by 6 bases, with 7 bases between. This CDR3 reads CAWSGRSEQYF. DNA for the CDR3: TGTGCCTGGAGTGGTCGGAGCGAGCAGTACTTC.

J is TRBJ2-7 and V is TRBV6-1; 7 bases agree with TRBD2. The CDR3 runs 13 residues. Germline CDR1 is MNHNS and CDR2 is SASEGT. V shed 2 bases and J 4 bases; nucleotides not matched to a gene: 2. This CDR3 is CASSETAGYEQYF. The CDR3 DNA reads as TGTGCCAGCAGTGAAACAGCGGGATACGAGCAGTACTTC.

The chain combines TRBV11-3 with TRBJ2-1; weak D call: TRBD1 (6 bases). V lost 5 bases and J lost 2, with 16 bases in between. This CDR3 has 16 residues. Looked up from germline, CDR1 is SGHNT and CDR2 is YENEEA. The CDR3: CASSLYTGPTYNEQFF. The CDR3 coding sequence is TGTGCCAGCAGCCTATATACAGGGCCTACCTACAATGAGCAGTTCTTC.

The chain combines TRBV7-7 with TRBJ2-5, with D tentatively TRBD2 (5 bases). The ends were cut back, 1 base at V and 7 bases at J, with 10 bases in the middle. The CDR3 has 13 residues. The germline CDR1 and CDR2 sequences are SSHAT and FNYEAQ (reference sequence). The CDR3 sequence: CASSLVDEGTQYF. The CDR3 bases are TGTGCCAGCAGCTTAGTAGACGAGGGGACCCAGTACTTC.

The CDR3 sequence: CASSLDQREIVEQYF. CDR3 nucleotide sequence: TGTGCCAGCAGCTTGGATCAGCGGGAGATTGTCGAGCAGTACTTC. J is TRBJ2-7 and V is TRBV5-4; TRBD2 aligns across 8 bases. The germline CDR1 and CDR2 sequences are SGHNT and YYREEE (reference sequence). There are 15 residues in the CDR3. Losses at the gene ends were 0 bases for V and 6 bases for J; bases not matched to a gene: 8.

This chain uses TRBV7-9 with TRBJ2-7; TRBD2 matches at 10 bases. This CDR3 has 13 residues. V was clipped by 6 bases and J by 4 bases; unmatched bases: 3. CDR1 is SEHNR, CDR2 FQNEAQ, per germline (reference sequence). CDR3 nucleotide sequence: TGTGCCAGCAGAGGGACTAGCGCTTACGAGCAGTACTTC. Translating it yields CASRGTSAYEQYF.

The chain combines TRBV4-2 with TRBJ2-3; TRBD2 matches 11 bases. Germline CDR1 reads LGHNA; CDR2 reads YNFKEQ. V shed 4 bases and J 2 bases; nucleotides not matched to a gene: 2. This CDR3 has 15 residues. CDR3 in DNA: TGTGCCAGCAGCCTACTAGCGGGGGTCACAGATACGCAGTATTTT. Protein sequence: CASSLLAGVTDTQYF.

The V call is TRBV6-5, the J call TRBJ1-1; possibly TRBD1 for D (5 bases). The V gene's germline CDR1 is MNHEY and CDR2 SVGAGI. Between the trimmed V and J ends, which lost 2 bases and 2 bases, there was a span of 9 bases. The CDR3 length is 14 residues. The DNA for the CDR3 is TGTGCCAGCAGTTACGACGGGGGTAACACTGAAGCTTTCTTT. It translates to CASSYDGGNTEAFF.

As DNA, the CDR3 is TGTGCCAGTTGGGGCGCGGGGGCCCAAGAGACCCAGTACTTC. It translates to CASWGAGAQETQYF. The gene calls are TRBV19 and TRBJ2-5, with D possibly being TRBD2 (7 bases). CDR1 is LNHDA and CDR2 is SQIVND in the germline V gene (reference sequence). The CDR3 covers 14 residues. V was clipped by 8 bases and J by 1 base, with 14 bases between them. The full variable domain, rest sourced from reference TRBV19 and TRBJ2-5, is DGGITQSPKYLFRKEGQNVTLSCEQNLNHDAMYWYRQDPGQGLRLIYYSQIVNDFQKGDIAEGYSVSREKKESFPLTVTSAQKNPTAFYLCASWGAGAQETQYFGPGTRLLVL.

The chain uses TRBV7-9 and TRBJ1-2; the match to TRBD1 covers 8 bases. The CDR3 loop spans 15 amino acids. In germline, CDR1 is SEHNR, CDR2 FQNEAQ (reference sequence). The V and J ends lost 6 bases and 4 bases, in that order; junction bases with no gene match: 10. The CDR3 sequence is CASSPPGTGGYGYTF. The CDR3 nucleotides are TGTGCCAGCAGTCCTCCGGGGACAGGCGGCTATGGCTACACCTTC.

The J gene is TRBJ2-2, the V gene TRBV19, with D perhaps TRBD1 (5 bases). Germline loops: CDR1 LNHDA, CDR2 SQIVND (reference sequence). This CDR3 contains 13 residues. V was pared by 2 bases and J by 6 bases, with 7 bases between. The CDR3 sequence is CASSIQGSGELFF. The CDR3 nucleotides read TGTGCCAGTAGTATACAGGGCTCCGGGGAGCTGTTTTTT.

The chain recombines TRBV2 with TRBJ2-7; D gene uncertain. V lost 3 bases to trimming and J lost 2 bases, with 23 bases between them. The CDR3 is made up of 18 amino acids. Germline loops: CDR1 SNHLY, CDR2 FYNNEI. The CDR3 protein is CASSDDLLMEQFTYEQYF. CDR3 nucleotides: TGTGCCAGCAGTGACGACCTGCTTATGGAACAGTTCACCTACGAGCAGTACTTC.

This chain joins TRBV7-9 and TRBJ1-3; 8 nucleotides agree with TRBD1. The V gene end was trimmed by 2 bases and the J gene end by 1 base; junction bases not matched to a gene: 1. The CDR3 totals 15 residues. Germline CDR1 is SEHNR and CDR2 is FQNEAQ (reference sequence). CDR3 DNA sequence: TGTGCCAGCAGCTTAACAGGGGGTTCTGGAAACACCATATATTTT. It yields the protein CASSLTGGSGNTIYF.

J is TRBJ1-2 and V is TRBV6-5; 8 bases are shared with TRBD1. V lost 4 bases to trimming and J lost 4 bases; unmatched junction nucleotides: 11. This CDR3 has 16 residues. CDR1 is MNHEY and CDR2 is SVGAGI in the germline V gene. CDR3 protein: CASSSGGFPLSYGYTF. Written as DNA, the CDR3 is TGTGCCAGCAGTTCAGGGGGCTTTCCCCTAAGCTATGGCTACACCTTC.

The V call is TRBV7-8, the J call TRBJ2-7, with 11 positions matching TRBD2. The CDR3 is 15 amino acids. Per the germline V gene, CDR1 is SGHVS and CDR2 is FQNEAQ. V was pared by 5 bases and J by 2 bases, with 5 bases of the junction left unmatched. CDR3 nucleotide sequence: TGTGCCAGCAGCGTGGGACTAGCGGTGACCTACGAGCAGTACTTC. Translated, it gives CASSVGLAVTYEQYF.

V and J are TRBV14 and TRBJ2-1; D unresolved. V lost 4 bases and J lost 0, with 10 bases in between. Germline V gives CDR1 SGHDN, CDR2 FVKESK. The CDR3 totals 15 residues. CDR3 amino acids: CASSRGRSSYNEQFF. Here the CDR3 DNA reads TGTGCCAGCAGCCGTGGTCGGAGCTCCTACAATGAGCAGTTCTTC.

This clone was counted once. The CDR3 DNA reads as TGTGCCAGTACTCTAGCGGGAGGGTTCTACAATGAGCAGTTCTTC. Translated: CASTLAGGFYNEQFF. The rearrangement links TRBV19 to TRBJ2-1; 12 bases fit TRBD2. The J segment lost 3 bases and the V segment lost 7 bases, leaving 4 bases of the junction unmatched. The CDR3 spans 15 residues. Germline V gene lookup returns CDR1 LNHDA and CDR2 SQIVND (reference sequence).